Listed below are T cell receptor beta chains from one sample, sequenced in a study of blood T cell repertoires in COVID-19. This table comes from immunoSEQ multiplex PCR, and its TCRdb copy is limited to in-frame clones, with some not included. In the table there are about 140,000 clones, over 80% of which are singletons. The sequenced sample was peripheral blood. Receptors were obtained from a man aged 55 to 70 with active or convalescent COVID-19. Both conserved end residues are part of each CDR3. A D gene is named only where the DNA matches it firmly. Part of the rows lack a size; the others show once, few, many or a class for expanded clones.

D	size	length	V	J	CDR3	DNA
.	.	15	TRBV5-1	TRBJ1-1	CASSLGGRSGTEAFF	TGCGCCAGCAGCTTGGGGGGGCGCAGCGGCACTGAAGCTTTCTTT
TRBD2	few	17	TRBV6-2/TRBV6-3	TRBJ2-7	CASSNRTGRGLTYEQYF	TGTGCCAGCAGTAATAGGACGGGGAGGGGCCTGACCTACGAGCAGTACTTC
TRBD2	.	15	TRBV3-1/TRBV3-2	TRBJ2-1	CATKAGSAPNNEQFF	TGTGCCACCAAAGCGGGGAGTGCCCCCAACAATGAGCAGTTCTTC
.	.	16	TRBV6-5	TRBJ2-7	CASSYTRNMELVEQYF	TGTGCCAGCAGTTATACCAGGAATATGGAATTGGTCGAGCAGTACTTC
.	.	14	TRBV28	TRBJ2-6	CASRWGTGANVLTF	TGTGCCAGCAGATGGGGCACTGGGGCCAACGTCCTGACTTTC
.	.	17	TRBV6-2/TRBV6-3	TRBJ1-5	CASSYSITASGNQPQHF	TGTGCCAGCAGTTACTCGATAACTGCCTCGGGGAATCAGCCCCAGCATTTT
.	few	14	TRBV3-1/TRBV3-2	TRBJ2-1	CASSRLAGNDEQFF	TGTGCCAGCAGCCGGCTAGCCGGCAACGATGAGCAGTTCTTC
.	.	10	TRBV29-1	TRBJ1-2	CSVAWPPYTF	TGCAGCGTTGCCTGGCCCCCCTACACCTTC
TRBD1	.	16	TRBV28	TRBJ2-3	CAVSSGQANVRDTQYF	TGTGCCGTATCCTCGGGACAGGCAAACGTCCGGGATACGCAGTATTTT
TRBD1	.	18	TRBV5-5	TRBJ1-2	CASSLIQGQIHANYGYTF	TGTGCCAGCAGCTTGATCCAGGGACAGATACACGCTAACTATGGCTACACCTTC
TRBD1	.	15	TRBV18	TRBJ2-3	CASSPNRGQSDTQYF	TGTGCCAGCTCACCGAACAGGGGCCAATCGGATACGCAGTATTTT
TRBD2	.	16	TRBV5-5	TRBJ2-3	CASSLTSGTRTDTQYF	TGTGCCAGCAGCTTGACTAGCGGGACCCGCACAGATACGCAGTATTTT
.	few	14	TRBV5-1	TRBJ2-1	CASSGGGSYNEQFF	TGCGCCAGCAGCGGGGGCGGGAGCTACAATGAGCAGTTCTTC
TRBD1	.	14	TRBV6-5	TRBJ1-2	CASSRDRANYGYTF	TGTGCCAGCAGCCGGGACAGGGCTAACTATGGCTACACCTTC
.	.	15	TRBV2	TRBJ1-1	CASRTREAMNTEAFF	TGTGCCAGCAGAACCCGGGAGGCTATGAACACTGAAGCTTTCTTT
.	.	16	TRBV28	TRBJ2-1	CASSLNARLRSNEQFF	TGTGCCAGCAGTCTCAACGCCCGGTTACGTAGCAATGAGCAGTTCTTC
TRBD2	once	14	TRBV25-1	TRBJ2-3	CASSFSGRGDTQYF	TGTGCCAGCAGCTTTAGCGGGAGAGGGGATACGCAGTATTTT
.	once	11	TRBV29-1	TRBJ2-2	CSVSFSGELFF	TGCAGCGTCTCCTTTTCGGGGGAGCTGTTTTTT
TRBD1	.	14	TRBV9	TRBJ1-2	CASSPGQGAYGYTF	TGTGCCAGCAGCCCGGGACAGGGGGCTTATGGCTACACCTTC
TRBD1	.	15	TRBV24-1	TRBJ2-5	CATSVARGLSETQYF	TGTGCCACCAGTGTAGCCAGGGGGTTATCGGAGACCCAGTACTTC
TRBD1	.	15	TRBV9	TRBJ1-4	CASSVGGQGSEKLFF	TGTGCCAGCAGCGTAGGAGGACAGGGTAGTGAAAAACTGTTTTTT
.	.	14	TRBV6-5	TRBJ2-4	CASKGGGLGNIQYF	TGTGCCAGCAAAGGGGGGGGGCTAGGGAACATTCAGTACTTC
TRBD2	.	15	TRBV20-1	TRBJ2-1	CSASIAGKDYNEQFF	TGCAGTGCTAGTATAGCGGGCAAGGATTACAATGAGCAGTTCTTC
TRBD2	.	15	TRBV6-2/TRBV6-3	TRBJ2-3	CASSPLIAGGPLEYF	TGTGCCAGCAGTCCCTTGATAGCGGGAGGGCCTCTAGAGTATTTT
.	once	16	TRBV27	TRBJ2-5	CASTKPKGHPPETQYF	TGTGCCAGCACCAAGCCCAAGGGACACCCCCCCGAGACCCAGTACTTC
.	.	15	TRBV5-1	TRBJ2-2	CASSLSGRLSGELFF	TGCGCCAGCAGCTTGAGTGGGAGGTTGTCCGGGGAGCTGTTTTTT
.	.	15	TRBV7-8	TRBJ2-2	CASSHAGTATGELFF	TGTGCCAGCAGCCACGCCGGGACTGCCACCGGGGAGCTGTTTTTT
.	.	16	TRBV18	TRBJ1-2	CASSLDAGGGSAGYTF	TGTGCCAGCTCACTTGACGCTGGGGGGGGCTCGGCTGGCTACACCTTC
TRBD1	.	13	TRBV12-3/TRBV12-4	TRBJ1-1	CASSLEQGAQAFF	TGTGCCAGCAGTTTAGAACAGGGGGCCCAAGCTTTCTTT
TRBD1	.	17	TRBV24-1	TRBJ2-3	CATSEPDGTGSSYTQYF	TGTGCCACCAGTGAGCCCGACGGGACAGGGTCAAGTTATACGCAGTATTTT
TRBD1	once	16	TRBV18	TRBJ1-1	CASSPGRDRGLTEAFF	TGTGCCAGCTCACCAGGGCGGGACAGGGGGCTAACTGAAGCTTTCTTT
.	.	11	TRBV19	TRBJ1-2	CASSQTDGYTF	TGTGCCAGTAGTCAGACAGATGGCTACACCTTC
.	.	11	TRBV27	TRBJ2-3	CASSFGNTQYF	TGTGCCAGCAGTTTCGGGAATACGCAGTATTTT
.	.	14	TRBV15	TRBJ2-7	CATSRGLAEYEQYF	TGTGCCACCAGCAGAGGTTTAGCTGAGTACGAGCAGTACTTC
.	.	15	TRBV27	TRBJ1-5	CASSLWRGIDQPQHF	TGTGCCAGCAGTTTATGGAGGGGTATCGATCAGCCCCAGCATTTT
.	.	13	TRBV5-1	TRBJ1-1	CASSLQANTEAFF	TGCGCCAGCAGCTTACAGGCGAACACTGAAGCTTTCTTT
.	.	12	TRBV12-3/TRBV12-4	TRBJ1-5	CASRSTVQPQHF	TGTGCCAGCAGATCGACAGTTCAGCCCCAGCATTTT
TRBD1	.	15	TRBV15	TRBJ1-4	CATSNPGGTNEKLFF	TGTGCCACCAGCAACCCAGGGGGGACTAATGAAAAACTGTTTTTT
.	.	14	TRBV3-1/TRBV3-2	TRBJ2-7	CASSQDRGPYEQYF	TGTGCCAGCAGCCAAGACAGGGGCCCCTACGAGCAGTACTTC
TRBD2	.	15	TRBV9	TRBJ2-5	CASSVSGRASETQYF	TGTGCCAGCAGCGTCAGCGGGAGGGCCTCAGAGACCCAGTACTTC
TRBD2	.	15	TRBV6-5	TRBJ2-2	CASSIAGGPFGELFF	TGTGCCAGCAGTATAGCGGGAGGGCCTTTCGGGGAGCTGTTTTTT
TRBD2	.	15	TRBV18	TRBJ2-1	CASSFTSGSYNEQFF	TGTGCCAGCTCATTCACTAGCGGGAGCTACAATGAGCAGTTCTTC
.	few	14	TRBV3-1/TRBV3-2	TRBJ2-1	CASSLTGLNNEQFF	TGTGCCAGCAGTCTAACGGGACTTAACAATGAGCAGTTCTTC
TRBD1	.	14	TRBV6-5	TRBJ2-7	CASGSGTGAYEQYF	TGTGCCAGCGGGTCCGGGACAGGGGCCTACGAGCAGTACTTC
.	.	15	TRBV6-5	TRBJ2-3	CASSYGGQSTDTQYF	TGTGCCAGCAGTTACGGCGGACAGAGCACAGATACGCAGTATTTT
TRBD2	.	18	TRBV25-1	TRBJ2-1	CASSEGGLAYVTYNEQFF	TGTGCCAGCAGTGAAGGGGGACTAGCGTACGTTACCTACAATGAGCAGTTCTTC
.	.	14	TRBV4-3	TRBJ1-4	CASSQNQGNEKLFF	TGCGCCAGCAGCCAAAACCAGGGTAATGAAAAACTGTTTTTT
TRBD1	.	13	TRBV27	TRBJ1-2	CARKDRGHYGYTF	TGTGCCAGGAAGGACAGGGGTCACTATGGCTACACCTTC
TRBD2	.	15	TRBV7-3	TRBJ2-1	CASSGAGGPENEQFF	TGTGCCAGCAGCGGCGCGGGAGGGCCAGAGAATGAGCAGTTCTTC
.	.	14	TRBV6-2/TRBV6-3	TRBJ2-7	CASSYGQSSYEQYF	TGTGCCAGCAGTTACGGACAGAGCTCCTACGAGCAGTACTTC
.	.	13	TRBV6-2/TRBV6-3	TRBJ1-2	CASSYSRAYGYTF	TGTGCCAGCAGTTACTCCCGAGCGTATGGCTACACCTTC
TRBD2	.	19	TRBV7-9	TRBJ2-1	CASSPKLGFSGRFYNEQFF	TGTGCCAGCAGCCCAAAATTGGGGTTTAGCGGGAGGTTTTACAATGAGCAGTTCTTC
TRBD2	.	15	TRBV5-6	TRBJ2-7	CASSLEGTSVDEQYF	TGTGCCAGCAGCTTGGAAGGCACTAGCGTGGACGAGCAGTACTTC
TRBD2	.	11	TRBV27	TRBJ2-1	CASSSSGKEFF	TGTGCCAGCAGTTCTAGCGGGAAAGAGTTCTTC